The clone carrying this T cell receptor beta chain was detected ten times or more. Antigen unknown. Sequencing ends 3 residues short of the CDR3 end; the germline J gene provides the rest. The germline CDR1 and CDR2 sequences are SGHDN and FVKESK. The length of the CDR3 is 14 residues. The V and J ends lost 2 bases and 1 base respectively, with 8 bases between them. This specimen comes from a study of T cell clonality in common variable immunodeficiency. Study-level points and caveats: Links between repertoire features and CVID complications were heterogeneity-limited.

Using immunoSEQ multiplex PCR, the repertoire was profiled, and TCRdb retains in-frame clones only, with some absent. The data show under 45,000 clones, none appearing only once, with approximately 9.4% held by the ten largest. The sequence was obtained from a person aged 18 to 69 in good health. The V gene is TRBV14, the J gene TRBJ2-5; TRBD1 is a possible D gene (5 bases). The sequenced material came from peripheral blood mononuclear cells. The sequenced part of the CDR3 DNA is TGTGCCAGCAGCCAACGGACATTCCAAGAGACC. Translated, it gives CASSQRTFQET. The entire CDR3 sequence reads CASSQRTFQETQYF.